Sequencing of this T cell receptor (beta chain) was carried out in a study of cytomegalovirus exposure and HLA in healthy donors. General study points: It was reported that the classifier diagnosed cytomegalovirus status with high specificity and sensitivity in both the original and validation cohorts. The authors listed 164 TCR beta chains as cytomegalovirus-associated. Analysis was carried out at a later point, and it linked a missense DCLRE1C variant to TCR beta V- and J-gene trimming.

Comments on this clone: Its antigen is as yet unknown.

The germline V gene encodes CDR1 LNHNV and CDR2 YYDKDF (reference sequence). The germline V and J ends were trimmed by 0 bases and 3 bases, with 21 bases remaining between them. The CDR3 consists of 18 residues. Both 60 Vbeta primers and 13 Jbeta primers went into the PCR. Sequencing was performed with immunoSEQ multiplex PCR; in TCRdb, only in-frame clones are kept and a portion is missing. Here the sample spans about 200,000 clones, 80% to 90% being singletons. The J gene is TRBJ2-7, the V gene TRBV15; maybe TRBD1 (6 bases). The sequenced sample was PBMCs. The clonotype comes from a woman aged 25 to 39 in good health and CMV-seronegative. The CDR3 bases are TGTGCCACCAGCAGAGATAATACCCTCCGGACAGAAGGCTACGAGCAGTACTTC. Amino acid sequence: CATSRDNTLRTEGYEQYF.